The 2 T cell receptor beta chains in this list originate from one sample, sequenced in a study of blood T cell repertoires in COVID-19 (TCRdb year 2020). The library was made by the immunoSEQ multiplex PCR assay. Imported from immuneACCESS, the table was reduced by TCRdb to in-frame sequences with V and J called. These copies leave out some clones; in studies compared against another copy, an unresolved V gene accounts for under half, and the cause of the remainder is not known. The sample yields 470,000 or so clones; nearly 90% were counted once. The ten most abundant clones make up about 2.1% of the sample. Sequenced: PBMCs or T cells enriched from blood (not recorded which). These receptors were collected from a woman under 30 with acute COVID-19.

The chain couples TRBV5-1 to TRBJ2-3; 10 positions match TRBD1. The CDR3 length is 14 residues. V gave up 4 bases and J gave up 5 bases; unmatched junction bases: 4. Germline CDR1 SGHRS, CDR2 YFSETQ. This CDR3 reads CASSKGQGEDTQYF. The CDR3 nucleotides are TGCGCCAGCAGCAAAGGACAGGGGGAAGATACGCAGTATTTT.

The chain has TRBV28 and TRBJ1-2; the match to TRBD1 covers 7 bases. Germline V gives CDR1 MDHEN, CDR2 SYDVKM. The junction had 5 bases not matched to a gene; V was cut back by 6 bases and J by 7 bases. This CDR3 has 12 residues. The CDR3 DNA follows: TGTGCCAGCAGGACCCAGGGGGTTGGCTACACCTTC. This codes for CASRTQGVGYTF.